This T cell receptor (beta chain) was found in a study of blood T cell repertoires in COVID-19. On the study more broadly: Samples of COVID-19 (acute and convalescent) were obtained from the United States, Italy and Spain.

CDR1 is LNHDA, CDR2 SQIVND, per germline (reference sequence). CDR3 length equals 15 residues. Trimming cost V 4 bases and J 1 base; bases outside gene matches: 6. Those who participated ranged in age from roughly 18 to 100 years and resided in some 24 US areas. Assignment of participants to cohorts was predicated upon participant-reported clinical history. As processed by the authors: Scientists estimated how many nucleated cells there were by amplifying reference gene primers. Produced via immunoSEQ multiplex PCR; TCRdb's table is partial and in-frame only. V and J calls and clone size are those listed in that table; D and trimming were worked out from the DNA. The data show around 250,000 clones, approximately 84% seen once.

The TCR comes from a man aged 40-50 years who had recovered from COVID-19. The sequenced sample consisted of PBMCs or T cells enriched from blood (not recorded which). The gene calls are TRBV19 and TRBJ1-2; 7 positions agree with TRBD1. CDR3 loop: CASSKQPGGNYGYTF. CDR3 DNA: TGTGCCAGTAGTAAGCAGCCAGGGGGTAACTATGGCTACACCTTC.